The 22 T cell receptor beta chains below come from one sample, sequenced in a study of T cell changes during pregnancy in multiple sclerosis. Libraries were prepared by immunoSEQ multiplex PCR; TCRdb keeps only in-frame clonotypes and omits some of them. The sample has more than 50,000 clones; around 94% are singletons. This specimen was CD8+ T cells from peripheral blood mononuclear cells, taken after pregnancy. Receptors originate from a female donor with multiple sclerosis, enrolled in a pregnancy study.

This rearrangement joins TRBV25-1 to TRBJ2-2; 9 nucleotides line up with TRBD1. The germline CDR1 and CDR2 sequences are MGHDK and SYGVNS. This CDR3 contains 17 residues. V lost 8 bases to trimming and J lost 5 bases; unmatched junction nucleotides: 15. The CDR3: CASGVSGQGFSTGELFF. The CDR3 region has the DNA TGTGCCAGCGGGGTCAGCGGACAGGGGTTTTCGACCGGGGAGCTGTTTTTT.

The chain combines TRBV27 with TRBJ2-3; the D is unclear. The germline gives CDR1 MNHEY, CDR2 SMNVEV (reference sequence). CDR3 length equals 13 residues. V dropped 7 bases and J dropped 2 bases, with 10 bases sitting between them. CDR3 region: CASTLGPTDTQYF. CDR3 nucleotide sequence: TGTGCCAGCACTCTTGGGCCCACAGATACGCAGTATTTT.

This rearrangement joins TRBV15 to TRBJ2-1; weak D call: TRBD2 (7 bases). Germline CDR1 and CDR2: LNHNV and YYDKDF (reference sequence). V shed 8 bases and J shed 15 bases, with 23 bases lying between them. This CDR3 spans 13 amino acids. CDR3 DNA: TGTGCCACCTCTCCTGCGGGGGCAGGGAGGAGGTTCTTC. Translating it yields CATSPAGAGRRFF.

This chain joins TRBV5-1 and TRBJ2-5, with TRBD2 matching over 9 bases. Losses at the gene ends were 4 bases for V and 5 bases for J; bases not matched to a gene: 6. This CDR3 contains 14 residues. Germline-derived CDR1 and CDR2 are SGHRS and YFSETQ. CDR3 bases: TGCGCCAGCAGCCCCGACGCGGGAGGGGAGACCCAGTACTTC. Residues: CASSPDAGGETQYF. The complete variable domain, with remaining parts taken from reference TRBV5-1 and TRBJ2-5, reads KAGVTQTPRYLIKTRGQQVTLSCSPISGHRSVSWYQQTPGQGLQFLFEYFSETQRNKGNFPGRFSGRQFSNSRSEMNVSTLELGDSALYLCASSPDAGGETQYFGPGTRLLVL.

This chain connects TRBV19 to TRBJ1-1; TRBD1 matches at 10 bases. The V segment lost 8 bases and the J segment 3 bases; nucleotides outside the gene matches: 9. CDR3 length: 15 amino acids. Per germline, CDR1 LNHDA and CDR2 SQIVND (reference sequence). The DNA of the CDR3 is TGTGCCAGTGGGGACAGGGGTATAGGTGACACTGAAGCTTTCTTT. Protein sequence: CASGDRGIGDTEAFF.

The chain couples TRBV10-2 to TRBJ2-5, with D tentatively TRBD2 (6 bases). The V end lost 7 bases, the J end lost 4 bases, and 13 bases lay between the germline ends. Germline CDR1 and CDR2: WSHSY and SAAADI. There are 13 residues in the CDR3. CDR3 sequence (DNA): TGCGCCAGCATGGAGGGAAACACAGAGACCCAGTACTTC. Translation: CASMEGNTETQYF.

The chain combines TRBV6-1 with TRBJ1-1; D possibly corresponds to TRBD1 (6 bases). Trimming took off 3 bases at V and 1 base at J, with 9 bases between the two ends. Germline V gene data show CDR1 as MNHNS and CDR2 as SASEGT. The CDR3 has 14 amino acids. The CDR3 DNA reads TGTGCCAGCAGTGAGAGGACAGAGAACACTGAAGCTTTCTTT. As protein: CASSERTENTEAFF.

This chain uses TRBV28 with TRBJ2-5; 13 nucleotides line up with TRBD2. The J segment lost 3 bases and the V segment lost 5 bases, leaving 6 bases of the junction unmatched. The CDR3 has 16 residues. From germline, CDR1 is MDHEN and CDR2 SYDVKM. The CDR3: CASSAPGTSGEETQYF. The CDR3 DNA sequence: TGTGCCAGCAGTGCCCCGGGGACTAGCGGGGAAGAGACCCAGTACTTC. Filled out from reference TRBV28 and TRBJ2-5, the complete variable domain reads DVKVTQSSRYLVKRTGEKVFLECVQDMDHENMFWYRQDPGLGLRLIYFSYDVKMKEKGDIPEGYSVSREKKERFSLILESASTNQTSMYLCASSAPGTSGEETQYFGPGTRLLVL.

The V and J genes are TRBV7-2 and TRBJ1-2; D perhaps matches TRBD1 (6 bases). V shed 3 bases and J shed 6 bases, with 14 bases lying between them. Looked up from germline, CDR1 is SGHTA and CDR2 is FQGNSA. The CDR3 covers 14 residues. The CDR3 sequence is CASSFLTGSDGYTF. For the CDR3, the DNA is TGTGCCAGCAGCTTCTTGACAGGATCTGATGGCTACACCTTC. Full variable domain (outside the CDR3, taken from reference TRBV7-2 and TRBJ1-2): GAGVSQSPSNKVTEKGKDVELRCDPISGHTALYWYRQSLGQGLEFLIYFQGNSAPDKSGLPSDRFSAERTGGSVSTLTIQRTQQEDSAVYLCASSFLTGSDGYTFGSGTRLTVV.

The rearrangement uses TRBV7-2 and TRBJ2-5, with TRBD1 matching over 8 bases. The J segment lost 5 bases and the V segment lost 0 bases, leaving 5 bases of the junction unmatched. This CDR3 has 15 residues. Looked up from germline, CDR1 is SGHTA and CDR2 is FQGNSA. The CDR3 DNA is TGTGCCAGCAGCTTAGCGACAGGGGTAGTTGAGACCCAGTACTTC. Amino acids: CASSLATGVVETQYF.

The V gene is TRBV4-1, the J gene TRBJ2-7; 7 bases line up with TRBD2. CDR3 length: 15 residues. CDR1 MGHRA and CDR2 YSYEKL come from the germline V gene. Trimming removed 4 bases from V and 2 bases from J; junction bases left unmatched: 8. The DNA of the CDR3 is TGCGCCAGCAGCCCCCGATGGGACTACGCCTACGAGCAGTACTTC. It yields the protein CASSPRWDYAYEQYF.

The chain combines TRBV6-5 with TRBJ2-7, with D unclear. The CDR3 totals 14 residues. Germline CDR1 is MNHEY and CDR2 is SVGAGI. Trimming shortened V by 3 bases and J by 5 bases, and 14 bases separated the two germline ends. This chain's CDR3 is CASSYGLDINEQYF. The CDR3 nucleotides read TGTGCCAGCAGTTATGGGTTAGACATAAACGAGCAGTACTTC.

The chain combines TRBV19 with TRBJ1-1; unclear D gene. The germline gives CDR1 LNHDA, CDR2 SQIVND (reference sequence). V dropped 5 bases and J dropped 5 bases, with 9 bases sitting between them. This CDR3 is 12 amino acids long. The CDR3 protein is CASSSGLTEAFF. CDR3 sequence (DNA): TGTGCCAGTAGTTCCGGACTTACTGAAGCTTTCTTT.

The chain is built from TRBV5-1 and TRBJ2-1; TRBD2 matches 11 bases. Germline trimming cut 4 bases from V and 9 bases from J; bases unmatched to any gene: 9. There are 15 residues in the CDR3. Germline V CDR1 and CDR2: SGHRS, YFSETQ. Here the CDR3 reads CASSALAGGLGEQFF. Here the CDR3 DNA reads TGCGCCAGCAGCGCCTTAGCGGGAGGGTTGGGTGAGCAGTTCTTC.

This chain uses TRBV5-5 with TRBJ1-5; 9 bases are shared with TRBD1. The CDR3 is 16 residues long. The germline V gene encodes CDR1 SGHKS and CDR2 YYEKEE (reference sequence). The V and J ends lost 0 bases and 7 bases, in that order; junction bases with no gene match: 8. The CDR3 DNA is TGTGCCAGCAGCTTGGCCCGGGACAGGGCCCTACAGCCCCAGCATTTT. It is translated as CASSLARDRALQPQHF.

The chain joins TRBV27 to TRBJ1-1, with a weak D call TRBD1 (6 bases). CDR3 length equals 16 residues. Germline V lookup: CDR1 MNHEY, CDR2 SMNVEV (reference sequence). V shed 5 bases and J shed 1 base, with 17 bases lying between them. CDR3: CASSPPPGGRNTEAFF. Written as DNA, the CDR3 is TGTGCCAGCAGTCCCCCCCCGGGGGGCAGGAACACTGAAGCTTTCTTT.

V usage is TRBV27 and J usage is TRBJ2-7; perhaps TRBD1 as D (6 bases). The CDR3 is made up of 14 amino acids. Germline CDR1 is MNHEY and CDR2 is SMNVEV (reference sequence). Trimming removed 5 bases from V and 1 base from J, with 12 bases in between. CDR3 sequence: CASSPRTASYEQYF. The CDR3 DNA reads TGTGCCAGCAGTCCTAGGACAGCTTCCTACGAGCAGTACTTC.

About this clone itself: Lacking the conserved final phenylalanine or tryptophan, this CDR3 likely reflects a read error. The limits of the CDR3 on the DNA are not certain, so only TCRdb's listed CDR3 is given. The chain joins TRBV4-1 to TRBJ2-3; the DNA was not used to check the table's D call, TRBD2. A total of 13 residues make up the CDR3, ends included. In germline, CDR1 is MGHRA, CDR2 YSYEKL. CDR3 sequence: CASSQPSGSTLYL.

This clone was seen a single time. The chain links TRBV28 to TRBJ2-7; 8 bases align to TRBD1. CDR3 length: 16 amino acids. The V gene end was trimmed by 4 bases and the J gene end by 1 base; junction bases not matched to a gene: 9. The germline V gene encodes CDR1 MDHEN and CDR2 SYDVKM. The CDR3 coding sequence is TGTGCCAGCAGTTCGATTAGACAGGGGATATCCTACGAGCAGTACTTC. Its translation: CASSSIRQGISYEQYF. Supplemented by reference TRBV28 and TRBJ2-7, the full variable domain reads DVKVTQSSRYLVKRTGEKVFLECVQDMDHENMFWYRQDPGLGLRLIYFSYDVKMKEKGDIPEGYSVSREKKERFSLILESASTNQTSMYLCASSSIRQGISYEQYFGPGTRLTVT.

This chain connects TRBV7-6 to TRBJ2-3, with TRBD2 matching 12 bases. The CDR3 loop spans 16 amino acids. The V gene's germline CDR1 is SGHVS and CDR2 FNYEAQ. V trimming: 3 bases; J trimming: 0 bases; junction bases outside the gene matches: 1. The CDR3 loop is CASSFGTSGSTDTQYF. The CDR3 DNA is TGTGCCAGCAGCTTCGGGACTAGCGGGAGCACAGATACGCAGTATTTT.

The rearrangement uses TRBV7-2 and TRBJ2-7; 14 bases map to TRBD2. V shed 5 bases, J shed 5 bases, and the junction held 2 bases outside the gene matches. Germline V gene data show CDR1 as SGHTA and CDR2 as FQGNSA. The length of the CDR3 is 14 residues. CDR3 loop: CASSPGLAGDEQYF. The CDR3 bases are TGTGCCAGCAGCCCGGGACTAGCGGGAGACGAGCAGTACTTC.

This chain connects TRBV29-1 to TRBJ1-2, with 9 bases fitting TRBD1. The CDR3 sequence is 12 residues long. The V gene end was trimmed by 7 bases and the J gene end by 7 bases; junction bases not matched to a gene: 7. Germline V lookup: CDR1 SQVTM, CDR2 ANQGSEA. The CDR3 here is CSDLQGASGYTF. CDR3 coding DNA: TGCAGCGACCTACAGGGGGCAAGTGGCTACACCTTC.